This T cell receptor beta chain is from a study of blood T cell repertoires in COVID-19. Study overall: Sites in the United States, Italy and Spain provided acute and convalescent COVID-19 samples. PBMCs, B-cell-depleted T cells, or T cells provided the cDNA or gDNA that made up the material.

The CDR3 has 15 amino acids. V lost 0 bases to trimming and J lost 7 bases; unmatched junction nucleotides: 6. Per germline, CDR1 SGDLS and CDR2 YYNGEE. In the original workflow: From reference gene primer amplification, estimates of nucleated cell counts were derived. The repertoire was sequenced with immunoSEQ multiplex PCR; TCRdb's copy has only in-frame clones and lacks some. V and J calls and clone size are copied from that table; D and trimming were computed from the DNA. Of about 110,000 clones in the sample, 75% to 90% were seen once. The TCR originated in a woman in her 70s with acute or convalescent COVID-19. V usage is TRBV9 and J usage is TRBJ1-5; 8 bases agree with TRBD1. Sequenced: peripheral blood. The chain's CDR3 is CASSVAGAGGQPQHF. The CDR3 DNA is TGTGCCAGCAGCGTAGCTGGAGCAGGGGGCCAGCCCCAGCATTTT.